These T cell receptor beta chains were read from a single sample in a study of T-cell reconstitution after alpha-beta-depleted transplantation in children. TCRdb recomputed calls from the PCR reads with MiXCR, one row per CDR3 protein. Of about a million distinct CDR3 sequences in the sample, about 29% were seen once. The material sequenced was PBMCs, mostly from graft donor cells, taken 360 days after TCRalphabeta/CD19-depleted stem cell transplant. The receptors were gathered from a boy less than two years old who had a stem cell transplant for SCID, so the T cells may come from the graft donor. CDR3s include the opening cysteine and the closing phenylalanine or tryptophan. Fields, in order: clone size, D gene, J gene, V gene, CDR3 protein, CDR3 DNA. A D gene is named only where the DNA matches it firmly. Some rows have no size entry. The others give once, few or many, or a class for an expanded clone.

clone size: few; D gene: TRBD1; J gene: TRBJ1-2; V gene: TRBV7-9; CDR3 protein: CASSFDGQGAYGYTF; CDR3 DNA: TGTGCCAGCAGCTTTGACGGACAGGGAGCTTATGGCTACACCTTC
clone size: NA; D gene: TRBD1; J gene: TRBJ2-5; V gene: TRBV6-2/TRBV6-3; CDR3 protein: CASSSGQGNAAQYF; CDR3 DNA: TGTGCCAGCAGTTCCGGACAGGGGAATGCGGCCCAGTACTTC
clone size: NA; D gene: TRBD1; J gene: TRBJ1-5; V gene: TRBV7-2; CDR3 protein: CASSTRGLGSNQPQHF; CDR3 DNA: TGTGCCAGCAGCACCAGGGGGTTAGGGAGCAATCAGCCCCAGCATTTT
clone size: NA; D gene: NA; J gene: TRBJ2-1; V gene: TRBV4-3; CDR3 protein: CASSDYQGSDEQFF; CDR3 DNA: TGCGCCAGCAGTGATTACCAGGGTAGCGATGAGCAGTTCTTC
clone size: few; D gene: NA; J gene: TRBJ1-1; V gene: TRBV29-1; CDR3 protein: CSGMRETEAFF; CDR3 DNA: TGCAGCGGGATGCGGGAAACTGAAGCTTTCTTT
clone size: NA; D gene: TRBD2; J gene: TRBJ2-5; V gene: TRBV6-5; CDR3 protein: CASSYSGGNQETQYF; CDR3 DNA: TGTGCCAGCAGTTATAGCGGGGGCAACCAAGAGACCCAGTACTTC
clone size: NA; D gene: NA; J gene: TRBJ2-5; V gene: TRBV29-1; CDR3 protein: CSAYQETQYF; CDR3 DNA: TGCAGCGCGTACCAAGAGACCCAGTACTTC
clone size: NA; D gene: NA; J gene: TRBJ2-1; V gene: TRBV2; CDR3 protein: CAFDSYNEQFF; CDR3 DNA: TGTGCCTTCGACTCCTACAATGAGCAGTTCTTC
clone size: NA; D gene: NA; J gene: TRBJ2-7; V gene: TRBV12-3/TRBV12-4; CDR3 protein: CASSLAGDLAYEQYF; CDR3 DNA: TGTGCCAGCAGTCTTGCAGGGGACCTGGCCTACGAGCAGTACTTC
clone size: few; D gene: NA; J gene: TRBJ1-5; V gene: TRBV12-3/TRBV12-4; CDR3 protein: CASSLAGWADQPQHF; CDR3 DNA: TGTGCCAGCAGTTTAGCCGGGTGGGCAGATCAGCCCCAGCATTTT
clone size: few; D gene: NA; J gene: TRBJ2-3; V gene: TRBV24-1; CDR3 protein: CATSYPRRDGTDTQYF; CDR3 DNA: TGTGCCACCAGTTACCCCCGAAGGGACGGCACAGATACGCAGTATTTT
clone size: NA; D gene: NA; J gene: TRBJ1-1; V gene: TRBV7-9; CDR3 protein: CASSPEPLSGAFF; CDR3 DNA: TGTGCCAGCAGCCCTGAGCCCCTTTCGGGAGCTTTCTTT
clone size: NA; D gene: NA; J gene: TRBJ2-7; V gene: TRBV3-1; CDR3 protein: CASSPGWLALTYEQYF; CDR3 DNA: TGTGCCAGCAGCCCCGGGTGGCTAGCCCTCACCTACGAGCAGTACTTC
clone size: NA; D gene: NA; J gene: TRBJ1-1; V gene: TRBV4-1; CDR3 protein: CASSQPGSAWGAFF; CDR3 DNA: TGCGCCAGCAGCCAGCCAGGGTCGGCTTGGGGAGCTTTCTTT
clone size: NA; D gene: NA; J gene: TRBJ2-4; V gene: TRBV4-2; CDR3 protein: CASSQEIPTKNIQYF; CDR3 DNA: TGTGCCAGCAGCCAGGAGATACCTACCAAAAACATTCAGTACTTC
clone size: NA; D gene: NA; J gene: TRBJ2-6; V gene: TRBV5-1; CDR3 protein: CASSRLDSTSGANVLTF; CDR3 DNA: TGCGCCAGCAGCCGTTTGGACAGTACCTCTGGGGCCAACGTCCTGACTTTC
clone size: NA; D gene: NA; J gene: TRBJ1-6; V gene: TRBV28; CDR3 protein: CASSRESPLYF; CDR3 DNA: TGTGCCAGCTCCAGGGAGTCACCCCTCTACTTT
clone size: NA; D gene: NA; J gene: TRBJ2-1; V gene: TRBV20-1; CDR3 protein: CSVELPFPYNEQFF; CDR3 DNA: TGCAGTGTGGAACTTCCGTTTCCCTACAATGAGCAGTTCTTC